The clone carrying this T cell receptor beta chain has more than one count but fewer than ten. Antigen specificity is unknown. The record originates from a study of early T cells in non-severe SARS-CoV-2 infection. Study in general: Sequencing of unsorted whole blood was done on bulk RNA, leaving chains unpaired. Study observations and caveats: Anti-spike CD8 responses were favored by VDJdb matching, which missed private and CD4 specificities.

J lost 0 bases, V lost 6 bases, and 5 bases had no gene match. The CDR3 loop spans 15 amino acids. Individually, cDNA molecules had unique molecular identifiers attached to them. TCRdb independently ran MiXCR on the 5' RACE reads; one entry per CDR3 protein. The sample contains about 42,000 distinct CDR3 sequences, roughly 7.1% of which appear only once. Sequencing was done on a sample of whole blood. The chain couples TRBV12-3 or TRBV12-4 to TRBJ1-3; 7 nucleotides agree with TRBD1. This clonotype was obtained from an adult who was a healthcare worker with PCR-confirmed SARS-CoV-2 infection or an uninfected control (not recorded which). DNA for the CDR3: TGTGCCAGCAGCCGGGGACAGCTCTCTGGAAACACCATATATTTT. Translated, it gives CASSRGQLSGNTIYF.